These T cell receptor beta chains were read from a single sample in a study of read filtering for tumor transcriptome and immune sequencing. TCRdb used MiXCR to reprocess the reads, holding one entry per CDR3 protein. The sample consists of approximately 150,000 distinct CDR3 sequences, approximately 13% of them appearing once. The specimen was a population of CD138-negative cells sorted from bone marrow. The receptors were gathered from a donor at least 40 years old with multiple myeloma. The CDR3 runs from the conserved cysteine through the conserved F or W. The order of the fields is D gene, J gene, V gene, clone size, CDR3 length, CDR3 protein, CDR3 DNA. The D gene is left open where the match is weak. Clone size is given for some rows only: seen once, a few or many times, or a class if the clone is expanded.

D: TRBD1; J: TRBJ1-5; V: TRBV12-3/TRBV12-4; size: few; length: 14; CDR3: CASSARGFNQPQHF; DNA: TGTGCCAGCAGTGCCAGGGGGTTTAATCAGCCCCAGCATTTT
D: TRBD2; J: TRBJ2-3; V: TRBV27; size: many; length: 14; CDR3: CASRPGLYPPTQYF; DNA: TGTGCCAGCAGACCGGGACTATACCCCCCTACGCAGTATTTT
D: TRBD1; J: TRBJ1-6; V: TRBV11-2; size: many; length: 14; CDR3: CASSPGTGWSPLHF; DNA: TGTGCCAGCAGCCCCGGGACAGGGTGGTCACCCCTCCACTTT
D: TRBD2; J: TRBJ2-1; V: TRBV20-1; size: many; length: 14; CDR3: CSARGPGTNNEQFF; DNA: TGCAGTGCTAGAGGTCCCGGGACTAACAATGAGCAGTTCTTC
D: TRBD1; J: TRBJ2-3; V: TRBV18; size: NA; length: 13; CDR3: CASKTGVTDTQYF; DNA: TGTGCCAGCAAAACAGGGGTCACAGATACGCAGTATTTT
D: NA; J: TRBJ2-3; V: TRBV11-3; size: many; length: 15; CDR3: CASSNRRERGDTQYF; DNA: TGTGCCAGCAGCAATCGAAGGGAAAGGGGTGATACGCAGTATTTT
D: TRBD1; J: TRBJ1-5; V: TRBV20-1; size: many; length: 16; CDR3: CSARGGTGGRDQPQHF; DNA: TGCAGTGCTAGAGGTGGGACAGGCGGACGGGATCAGCCCCAGCATTTT
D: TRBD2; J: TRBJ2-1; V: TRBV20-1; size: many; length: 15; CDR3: CSPRLAGEAYNEQFF; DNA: TGCAGCCCGAGACTAGCGGGAGAGGCCTACAATGAGCAGTTCTTC
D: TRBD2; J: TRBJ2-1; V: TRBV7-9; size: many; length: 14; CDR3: CASSVGLAGVEQFF; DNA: TGTGCCAGCAGCGTGGGACTAGCGGGAGTTGAGCAGTTCTTC
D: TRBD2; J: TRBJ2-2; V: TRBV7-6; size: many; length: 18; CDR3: CASSLEASGRSNTGELFF; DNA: TGTGCCAGCAGCTTAGAGGCTAGCGGGCGTTCGAACACCGGGGAGCTGTTTTTT
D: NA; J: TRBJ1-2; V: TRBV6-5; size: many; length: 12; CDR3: CASRVGNYGYTF; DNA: TGTGCCAGCAGGGTAGGGAACTATGGCTACACCTTC
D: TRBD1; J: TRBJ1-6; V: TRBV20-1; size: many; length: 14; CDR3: CSAQDGQGNSPLHF; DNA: TGCAGTGCCCAAGACGGACAGGGAAATTCACCCCTCCACTTT
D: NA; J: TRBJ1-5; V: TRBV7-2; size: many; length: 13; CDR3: CASSLGVGGPQHF; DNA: TGTGCCAGCAGCTTAGGGGTTGGAGGACCCCAGCATTTT
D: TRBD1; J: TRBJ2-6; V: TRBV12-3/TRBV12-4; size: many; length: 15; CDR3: CASRRTGSGANVLTF; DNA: TGTGCCAGCAGACGGACAGGGTCCGGGGCCAACGTCCTGACTTTC
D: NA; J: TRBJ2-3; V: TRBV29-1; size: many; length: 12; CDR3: CSVERVQDTQYF; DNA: TGCAGCGTTGAAAGGGTACAGGATACGCAGTATTTT
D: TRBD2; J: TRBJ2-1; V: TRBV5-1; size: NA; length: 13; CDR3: CASSYSLAGGEFF; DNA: TGCGCCAGCAGCTATTCCCTAGCGGGAGGGGAGTTCTTC
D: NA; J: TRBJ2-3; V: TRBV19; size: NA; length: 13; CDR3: CANSIMTWDTQYF; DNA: TGTGCCAATAGTATAATGACCTGGGATACGCAGTATTTT
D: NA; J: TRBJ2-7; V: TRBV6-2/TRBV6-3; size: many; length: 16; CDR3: CASSFSPGDNSYEQYF; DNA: TGTGCCAGCAGTTTCTCCCCCGGCGACAACTCCTACGAGCAGTACTTC
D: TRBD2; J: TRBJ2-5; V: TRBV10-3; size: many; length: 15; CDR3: CAISETSGRQETQYF; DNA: TGTGCCATCAGTGAGACTAGCGGGAGGCAAGAGACCCAGTACTTC
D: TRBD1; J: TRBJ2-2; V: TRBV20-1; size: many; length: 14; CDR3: CSASPGTDTGELFF; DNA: TGCAGTGCTAGCCCCGGGACAGACACCGGGGAGCTGTTTTTT
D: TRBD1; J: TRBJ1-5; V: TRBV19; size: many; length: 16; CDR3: CASSPNSGQAYQPQHF; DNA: TGTGCCAGTAGTCCCAACTCGGGACAGGCCTATCAGCCCCAGCATTTT
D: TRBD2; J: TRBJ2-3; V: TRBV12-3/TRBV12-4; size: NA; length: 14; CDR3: CASKVGEGLSPQYF; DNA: TGTGCCAGTAAGGTGGGGGAGGGCCTGTCTCCGCAGTATTTT
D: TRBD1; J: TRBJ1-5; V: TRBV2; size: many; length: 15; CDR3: CASSGRRGHLEPQHF; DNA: TGTGCCAGCAGTGGACGCAGGGGGCATCTTGAGCCCCAGCATTTT
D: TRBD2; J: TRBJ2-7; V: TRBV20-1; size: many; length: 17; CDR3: CSASGGTSGTWSYEQYF; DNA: TGCAGTGCTAGTGGCGGGACTAGCGGTACTTGGTCCTACGAGCAGTACTTC
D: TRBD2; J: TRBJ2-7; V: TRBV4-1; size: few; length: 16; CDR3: CASSQGRLAASGEQYF; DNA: TGCGCCAGCAGCCAAGGTCGTCTAGCGGCCAGTGGCGAGCAGTACTTC
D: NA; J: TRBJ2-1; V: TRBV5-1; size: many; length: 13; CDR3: CASSLAKARGQFF; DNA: TGCGCCAGCAGCTTGGCAAAGGCGAGAGGGCAGTTCTTC
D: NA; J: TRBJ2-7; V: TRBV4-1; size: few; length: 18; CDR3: CASGHLGPSKGASYEQYF; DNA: TGCGCCAGCGGCCACCTAGGTCCCTCAAAGGGAGCCTCCTACGAGCAGTACTTC
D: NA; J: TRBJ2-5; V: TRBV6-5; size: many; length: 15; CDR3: CASSYSRGIQETQYF; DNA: TGTGCCAGCAGTTATTCCCGAGGCATACAAGAGACCCAGTACTTC
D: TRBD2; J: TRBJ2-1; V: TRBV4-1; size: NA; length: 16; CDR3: CASSQVRSGSYNEQFF; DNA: TGCGCCAGCAGCCAAGTACGTAGCGGGTCTTACAATGAGCAGTTCTTC
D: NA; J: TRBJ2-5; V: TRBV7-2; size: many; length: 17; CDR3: CASSLYDMGSVQETQYF; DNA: TGTGCCAGCAGCTTATACGACATGGGGTCGGTTCAAGAGACCCAGTACTTC
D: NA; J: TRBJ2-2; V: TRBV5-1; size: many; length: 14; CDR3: CASSLEQGTGELFF; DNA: TGCGCCAGCAGCTTGGAACAGGGCACCGGGGAGCTGTTTTTT
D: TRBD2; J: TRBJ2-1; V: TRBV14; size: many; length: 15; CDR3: CASSPQAGRSNEQFF; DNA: TGTGCCAGCAGCCCCCAAGCGGGACGCTCTAATGAGCAGTTCTTC
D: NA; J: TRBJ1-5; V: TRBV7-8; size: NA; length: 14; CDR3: CASSPQGLVQPQHF; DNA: TGTGCCAGCAGCCCCCAGGGATTAGTACAGCCCCAGCATTTT
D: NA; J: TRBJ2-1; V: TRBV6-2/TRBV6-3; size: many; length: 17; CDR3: CASSYSNTGRVYNEQFF; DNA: TGTGCCAGCAGTTACTCGAACACGGGGCGCGTTTACAATGAGCAGTTCTTC
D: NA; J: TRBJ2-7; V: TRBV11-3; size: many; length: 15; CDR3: CASSLDPDSSYEQYF; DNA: TGTGCCAGCAGCTTAGATCCGGACAGCTCCTACGAGCAGTACTTC
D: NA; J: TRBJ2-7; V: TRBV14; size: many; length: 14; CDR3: CASSLPIRGNEQYF; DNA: TGTGCCAGCAGCCTTCCTATCCGGGGGAACGAGCAGTACTTC
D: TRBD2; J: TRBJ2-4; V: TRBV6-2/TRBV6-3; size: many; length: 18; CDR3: CASSFPVTGTSSKNIQYF; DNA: TGTGCCAGCAGTTTCCCAGTTACCGGGACTAGCTCCAAAAACATTCAGTACTTC
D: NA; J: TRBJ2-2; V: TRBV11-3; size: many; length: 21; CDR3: CASSLAAQLRGAIDLTGELFF; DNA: TGTGCCAGCAGCTTAGCCGCGCAACTGAGGGGCGCGATAGACTTGACCGGGGAGCTGTTTTTT
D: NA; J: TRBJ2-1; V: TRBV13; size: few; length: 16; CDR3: CASSLGLDSHRNRQFF; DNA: TGTGCCAGCAGCTTAGGATTGGACAGTCACAGGAATCGGCAGTTCTTC
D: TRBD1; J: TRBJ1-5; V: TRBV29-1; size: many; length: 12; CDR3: CSVKTGNQPQHF; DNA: TGCAGCGTCAAGACAGGGAATCAGCCCCAGCATTTT
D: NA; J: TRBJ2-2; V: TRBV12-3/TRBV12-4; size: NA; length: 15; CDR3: CASSLLVGGTGELFF; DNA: TGTGCCAGCAGTCTACTAGTGGGAGGCACCGGGGAGCTGTTTTTT
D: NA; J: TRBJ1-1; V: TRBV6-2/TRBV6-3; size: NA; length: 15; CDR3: CASSPPPGTPPEAFF; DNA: TGTGCCAGCAGCCCCCCCCCCGGGACACCTCCTGAAGCTTTCTTT
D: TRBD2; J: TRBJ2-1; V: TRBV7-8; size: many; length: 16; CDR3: CASSLGGAGAYNEQFF; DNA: TGTGCCAGCAGCTTAGGGGGAGCGGGAGCCTACAATGAGCAGTTCTTC
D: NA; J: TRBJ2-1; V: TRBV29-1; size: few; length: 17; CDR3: CSAPPPMDTSYNNEQFF; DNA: TGCAGCGCCCCACCCCCAATGGACACCAGCTACAACAATGAGCAGTTCTTC
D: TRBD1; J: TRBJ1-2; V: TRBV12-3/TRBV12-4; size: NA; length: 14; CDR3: CASIRTGGRYGYTF; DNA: TGTGCCAGCATCAGGACAGGGGGCCGCTATGGCTACACCTTC
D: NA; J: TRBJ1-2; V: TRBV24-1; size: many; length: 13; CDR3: CATSDRGPYGYTF; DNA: TGTGCCACCAGTGATCGAGGACCGTATGGCTACACCTTC
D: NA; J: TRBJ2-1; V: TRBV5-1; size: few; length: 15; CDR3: CASSVDFRGYNEQFF; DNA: TGCGCCAGCAGCGTGGACTTTCGGGGTTACAATGAGCAGTTCTTC
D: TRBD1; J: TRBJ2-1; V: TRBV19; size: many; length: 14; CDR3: CASHNRTGMYEQFF; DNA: TGTGCCAGCCATAACAGGACAGGGATGTATGAGCAGTTCTTC
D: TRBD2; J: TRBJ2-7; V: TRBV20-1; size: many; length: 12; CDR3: CSVASGTYEQYF; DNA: TGCAGTGTTGCTAGCGGTACCTACGAGCAGTACTTC
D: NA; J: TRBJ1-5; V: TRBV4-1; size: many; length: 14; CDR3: CASSHEYSNQPQHF; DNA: TGCGCCAGCAGCCATGAGTATAGCAATCAGCCCCAGCATTTT
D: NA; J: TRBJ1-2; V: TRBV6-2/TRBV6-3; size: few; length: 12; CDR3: CASKTRQYGYTF; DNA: TGTGCCAGCAAGACAAGACAGTATGGCTACACCTTC
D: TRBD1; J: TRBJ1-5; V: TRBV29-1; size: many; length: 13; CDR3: CSVQQGGNQPQHF; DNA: TGCAGCGTCCAACAGGGGGGCAATCAGCCCCAGCATTTT